This T cell receptor (beta chain) was obtained from a study of T-cell reconstitution after alpha-beta-depleted transplantation in children. This clonotype was seen a few times. Its target is unknown. Study-wide points: One year post-transplant, T-cell counts and diversity were largely derived from T cells produced anew.

Unique molecular identifiers were used in preparing the TCRbeta library. In TCRdb, the PCR reads were re-called with MiXCR into one record per CDR3 protein. The sample lists fewer than 250,000 distinct CDR3 sequences, approximately 15% occurring once. The sequencing here drew on PBMCs, mostly from graft donor cells, taken 360 days after TCRalphabeta/CD19-depleted stem cell transplant. This receptor was taken from a male patient between 2 and 10 years old who had a stem cell transplant for acute lymphoblastic leukemia, so the T cells may come from the graft donor.

CDR3 nucleotides: TGTGCCAGCAGTTTCCAGCCAGGAAACACCATATATTTT. This translates into CASSFQPGNTIYF. The chain couples TRBV27 to TRBJ1-3; no clear D. Germline V gives CDR1 MNHEY, CDR2 SMNVEV (reference sequence). The CDR3 length is 13 residues. V was shortened by 3 bases and J by 4 bases, with 7 bases between the two germline ends.